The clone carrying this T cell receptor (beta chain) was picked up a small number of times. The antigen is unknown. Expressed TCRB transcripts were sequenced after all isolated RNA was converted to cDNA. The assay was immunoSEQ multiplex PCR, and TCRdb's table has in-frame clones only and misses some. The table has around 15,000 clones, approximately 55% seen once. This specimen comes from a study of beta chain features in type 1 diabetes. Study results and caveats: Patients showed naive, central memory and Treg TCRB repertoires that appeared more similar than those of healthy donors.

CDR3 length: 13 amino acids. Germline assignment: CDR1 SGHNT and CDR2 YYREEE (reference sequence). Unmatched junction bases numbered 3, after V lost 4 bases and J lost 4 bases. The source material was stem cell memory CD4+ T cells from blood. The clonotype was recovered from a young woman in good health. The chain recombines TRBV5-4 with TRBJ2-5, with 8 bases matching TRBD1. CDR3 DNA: TGTGCCAGCAGCCGCGGACAGGGAGAGACCCAGTACTTC. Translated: CASSRGQGETQYF.